This paragraph reports one TCR beta chain. No antigen is known for it. This sample is drawn from a study of shared clonotypes between healthy human individuals. Overall study: Each donor had three CD4 naive, three CD4 memory, two CD8 naive and one CD8 memory plate. Overall study findings and caveats: It was the non-shared clonotypes that had lower generation probabilities than clonotypes shared by all four donors.

Sequenced by immunoSEQ multiplex PCR; TCRdb stores in-frame clones only, minus some. The table shows fewer than 1.6 million clones, with approximately 98.5% occurring only once. Germline V gene data show CDR1 as SQVTM and CDR2 as ANQGSEA. The V end lost 0 bases, the J end lost 3 bases, and 10 bases lay between the germline ends. This CDR3 region has 14 residues. All the donors were Caucasian adults who lived in Nashville, Tennessee. The receptor was isolated from a man under 40 in good health. Sequenced: naive CD4+ T cells sorted from blood. Indicated subset: CD45RA+ positively selected. The chain uses TRBV29-1 and TRBJ2-3, with D perhaps TRBD2 (6 bases). CDR3 in amino acids: CSVEDSRGTDTQYF. The CDR3, as DNA: TGCAGCGTTGAAGACAGCCGGGGGACAGATACGCAGTATTTT.